This T cell receptor beta chain was sequenced in a study of cytomegalovirus exposure and HLA in healthy donors (dated by TCRdb to 2016 to 2017). For the wider study: An earlier analysis of approximately 640 of the donors reported more than 250 Gb of sequence data and approximately 110 million unique TCR beta sequences from 190 million or so T cells. An early release covering some 640 HLA-typed donors comprised 300 to 350 gigabases of sequencing data and around 80 million unique TCR sequences. Of the roughly 400 genotyped donors, less than 90% were placed in the genetic ancestry cluster associated with self-reported Caucasian donors. The study aimed to test whether signatures of past pathogen exposure could be identified by cataloging public T cell receptors. The T cell repertoires of several hundred subjects were profiled by immunosequencing and related to cytomegalovirus serostatus. A separate validation cohort of approximately 130 different subjects was used in addition to the roughly 670-subject first cohort. The study combined high-throughput TCR immunosequencing, statistical association of individual TCRs with disease status, and machine learning to predict cytomegalovirus infection status. In a later analysis, previously published TCR beta repertoires from 550 to 750 donors were re-analyzed and high-resolution HLA genotyping was added so that TCR occurrence patterns could be studied. Rather than drawing on any new phenotypic data, the later analysis identified candidate immune exposures from TCR beta sequences and the way those sequences occurred across donors. An earlier analysis of some 500 of the donors applied high-throughput TCR beta sequencing to assess whether each TCR beta V gene segment acted as functional or pseudogenic. Donor age, sex, ethnicity and CMV serostatus were collected together with the repertoire data. A later genetic analysis took genome-wide SNP genotypes for about 55% of the 666 donors and used that subset as a discovery cohort. Every discovery cohort repertoire had been produced on one sequencing platform. HLA typing included class I and class II loci at four-digit resolution. The number of typed donors differed by locus: roughly 629-640 for A, B, C, DRB1 and DQB1; some 500 for DQA1; some 610 for DPA1; and approximately 450 for DPB1. Roughly five DR-DQ haplotypes were treated as single units for association and clustering because of strong linkage in the cohort. Among under 450 genotyped donors of the cohort, an average of around 240,000 unique TCR beta nucleotide sequences were sequenced per donor, 15% to 20% of them non-productive.

Deletion took 2 bases off V and 0 bases off J, with a span of 17 bases between the germline ends. The CDR3 measures 18 amino acids from cysteine to phenylalanine. The read is trimmed to its CDR3 DNA, 54 bases read in frame from base 1. Taken from the germline V gene, the CDR1 and CDR2 loops are LGHNA and YNFKEQ. Details on this clone: Its cognate antigen has yet to be identified. Base qualities were left out, and no much larger clone turns up one base away.

The library was obtained by the immunoSEQ multiplex PCR assay. For the multiplex PCR, a mixture combining 60 forward primers for TCR Vbeta segments and 13 reverse primers for TCR Jbeta segments was used. A multiplex PCR assay on genomic DNA amplified the CDR3 region of rearranged TCR beta genes. On the Illumina HiSeq System, the amplified TCR beta libraries were sequenced as 87-base-pair reads. As for the authors' bioinformatics: Across the roughly 600 repertoires, a later analysis counted tens of millions of unique TCR beta chains, approximately 10 million of which were shared by at least two donors. Raw reads were error-corrected and collapsed into unique sequences with a nearest-neighbor algorithm that merged closely related sequences to remove PCR and sequencing errors. To assign V, D and J gene segments, CDR3 sequences were aligned to IMGT reference sequences. For a sequence to be retained, a match of at least six nucleotides to both a V gene segment and a J gene segment was required. A rearrangement was called productive if the CDR3 had no stop codons and remained in frame with V and J, and every other rearrangement was called non-productive. Following IMGT convention, CDR3 was defined as the stretch from the second conserved V-encoded cysteine up to the conserved J-encoded phenylalanine. Sequences without an unambiguous match to a single V gene segment were excluded from the earlier analysis of several hundred of the donors. In an earlier analysis of a few hundred of the donors, a V segment was called functional when productive rearrangements were above 56.7%, and segregating when the standard deviation between donors exceeded 5%. A statistical classification framework was developed to diagnose cytomegalovirus status using the catalog of TCR beta chain sequences. In a later analysis, TCR nucleotide sequences were compared against IMGT/GENE-DB human TR gene sequences so that V and J genes could be assigned. The TCRdist pipeline was used in a later analysis to assign CDR3 sequences and most-parsimonious VDJ recombination scenarios. A later analysis defined each TCR beta chain by its CDR3 amino acid sequence plus V-gene family, and excluded reads lacking a unique V-gene family. A later analysis removed 592 highly shared, low-generation-probability nucleotide sequences to deal with suspected cross-contamination and a sequencing artifact. In a later analysis, a clonal expansion index was calculated for each public chain from normalized within-repertoire ranks of inferred template counts. A later analysis computed generation probabilities with a VDJ recombination model fitted to out-of-frame rearrangements, and checked the results against IGoR. Hypergeometric tests were used in a later analysis to score TCR-TCR, TCR-HLA and TCR-CMV co-occurrence, with a repertoire-size bias correction applied to the TCR pairs. To estimate false discovery rates, a later analysis permuted the HLA or CMV assignments 20 times. In a later analysis, co-occurring TCRs were grouped using DBSCAN, and TCRdist sequence similarity was added for clustering within HLA-allele-positive subsets. For co-occurrence clustering, repertoires with fewer than 30,000 or more than 120,000 public chains were excluded, along with about five repertoires with anomalous nucleotide sharing. What TCRdb holds here is the immuneACCESS table cut down to in-frame rearrangements. Part of the clones is not present; checked against another copy, under half of the missing clones reflect an unresolved V gene, and the others are unexplained. V and J calls plus clone size are reproduced from that table; the DNA served to infer D and trimming. The sample records roughly 43,000 clones, over 55% of which are singletons. Roughly 8.7% of the sample rests with the top ten.

Broader findings and caveats from the paper: Because some donors lacked HLA typing at each locus, the association tests relied only on the typed subset. An association between a missense DCLRE1C variant and V-gene and J-gene trimming of TCR beta chains was found in a later genetic analysis and replicated in an independent cohort. Presence/absence analyses assumed roughly uniform sequencing depth across donors, an assumption that may not hold. A later analysis found that TCR association rates varied across HLA loci, with DRB1 alleles showing the most associated TCRs and HLA-C alleles the fewest. When HLA alleles, especially DR and DQ, strongly co-occurred, TCR associations were difficult to assign to individual alleles. The sequencing pipeline was judged likely to have produced a cluster of highly shared sequence variants as a technical artifact. A further reported finding was that TCR beta sequences accurately predicted the HLA-A and HLA-B alleles for most subjects in the first cohort. Only TCR beta chains were sequenced in this cohort, and the absence of alpha or paired-chain data limited detectable features. Most TCR sequences were seen in very few donors, while some public TCRs were found in many individuals. Broadly in line with IMGT annotations, most TCR beta V segments showed up in productive rearrangements about 87% or about 30% of the time in an earlier analysis of several hundred of the donors. Because counts were too low, roughly 16 rarely observed V segments, including chromosome 9 orphons, were left out of the earlier analysis of 587 of the donors. Most CMV-associated TCR beta chains appeared to be HLA-restricted in a later analysis, and the HLA associations seemed to be driven largely by CMV exposure. The 87-base-pair reads could not distinguish some IMGT-functional V segments, including TRBV6-2 and TRBV6-3, so those segments were excluded. For the cohort, immune exposure information was limited to CMV serostatus. It was suggested by the authors that the approach could potentially be generalized to other disease states and immunological phenotypes. A later genetic analysis reported fewer N-insertions in productive TCRs among donors in an Asian-associated ancestry cluster than the roughly 620-donor mean. Compared with equally common non-associated chains, HLA-associated TCR beta chains in a later analysis were more clonally expanded and had lower generation probabilities. The classifier was reported to diagnose cytomegalovirus status with high specificity and sensitivity in both the original and validation cohorts. Correlated functional status among segregating V segments might reflect linkage disequilibrium, but an unknown experimental factor could not be ruled out. A total of some 180 TCR beta chains were listed by the study as associated with cytomegalovirus. A later analysis reported that several top co-occurrence clusters appeared linked to parvovirus B19, influenza, CMV and Epstein-Barr virus. A few of the identified cytomegalovirus-associated TCR beta chains were confirmed in vitro to be specific for cytomegalovirus antigens. At a false discovery rate of 0.05, a later analysis linked 15,000 to 20,000 TCR beta sequences to specific HLA alleles.

In total, 666 healthy bone marrow donors made up the cohort. All cohort members were sampled while nominally healthy, although unrecorded immune exposures were likely present. CMV serostatus was positive for 289 and negative for 352 of the 666 cohort members, and was not recorded for this donor. Each donor provided a peripheral blood sample, and peripheral blood mononuclear cells were used for TCR beta sequencing. Genomic DNA extraction from the blood cell samples was performed with the Qiagen DNeasy Blood Extraction Kit. Material: PBMCs. This TCR came from a human donor in good health. The chain was built from TRBV4-2 and TRBJ1-5; TRBD1 is a weak D gene call, 6 bases matching. The sequenced DNA is TGTGCCAGCAGCCAAAGGGAACAGGGAGGGCGTAGCAATCAGCCCCAGCATTTT. Its protein reads: CASSQREQGGRSNQPQHF.